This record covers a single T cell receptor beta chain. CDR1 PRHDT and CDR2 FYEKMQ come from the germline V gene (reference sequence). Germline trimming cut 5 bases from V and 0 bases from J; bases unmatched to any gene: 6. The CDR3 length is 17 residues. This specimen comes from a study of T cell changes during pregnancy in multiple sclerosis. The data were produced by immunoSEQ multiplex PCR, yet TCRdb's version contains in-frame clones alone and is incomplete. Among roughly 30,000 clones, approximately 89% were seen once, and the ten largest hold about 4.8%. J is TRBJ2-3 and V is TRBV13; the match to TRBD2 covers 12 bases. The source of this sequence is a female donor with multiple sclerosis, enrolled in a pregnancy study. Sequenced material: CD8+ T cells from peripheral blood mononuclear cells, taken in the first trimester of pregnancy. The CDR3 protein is CASSERTSGTSTDTQYF. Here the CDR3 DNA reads TGTGCCAGCAGCGAACGGACTAGCGGGACTAGCACAGATACGCAGTATTTT.